Listed here is a single TCR beta chain. Antigen specificity is unknown. MiXCR was run by TCRdb on the reads, yielding one entry per CDR3 protein. The sample yields more than 650,000 distinct CDR3 sequences, less than 40% seen once. This sample was included in a study of T cell repertoires in cytomegalovirus infection. Study in general: Through public TCR beta signatures, both CMV infection and matching HLA type were indicated.

CDR3 length: 14 residues. Trimming cost V 2 bases and J 7 bases, with 11 bases left between them. Germline CDR1 reads LNHDA; CDR2 reads SQIVND (reference sequence). Study conclusions and caveats: Adding up the frequency of public TCR beta families identified people who carried CMV plus the relevant HLA. CMV-specific TCR beta clonotypes restricted by HLA-C were the ones dominating the ex vivo response.

The sequence derives from a human donor in good health (CMV status not recorded). Some clones in this sample may be carry-over from other donors' samples. The material sequenced was PBMCs. V gene TRBV19 combines with J gene TRBJ1-4; D remains unclear. This CDR3 is CASSITGLGEKLFF. CDR3 in DNA: TGTGCCAGTAGTATAACTGGATTGGGTGAAAAACTGTTTTTT.